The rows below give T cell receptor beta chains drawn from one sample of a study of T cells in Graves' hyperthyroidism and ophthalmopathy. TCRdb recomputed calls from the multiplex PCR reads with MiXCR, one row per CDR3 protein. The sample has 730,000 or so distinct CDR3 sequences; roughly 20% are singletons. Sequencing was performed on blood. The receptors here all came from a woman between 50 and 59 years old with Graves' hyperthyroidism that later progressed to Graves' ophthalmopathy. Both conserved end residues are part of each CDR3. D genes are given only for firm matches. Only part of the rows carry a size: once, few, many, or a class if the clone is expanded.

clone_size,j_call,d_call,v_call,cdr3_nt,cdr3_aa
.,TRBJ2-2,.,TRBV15,TGTGCCACCAGCAGAGGACGGGACACCACCGGGGAGCTGTTTTTT,CATSRGRDTTGELFF
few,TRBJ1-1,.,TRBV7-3,TGTGCCAGCAGCTTAGTAGTTTGGGGGGGGTATAACACTGAAGCTTTCTTT,CASSLVVWGGYNTEAFF
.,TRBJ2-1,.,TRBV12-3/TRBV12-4,TGTGCCAGCACTTGGGACTCTGCCTACAATGAGCAGTTCTTC,CASTWDSAYNEQFF
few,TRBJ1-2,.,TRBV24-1,TGTGCCACCAGTGTTCCAGGGTCGAATGGCTACACCTTC,CATSVPGSNGYTF
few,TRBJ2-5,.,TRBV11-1,TGTGCCAGCAGCTTAGTCAGCCCCGGGGAGACCCAGTACTTC,CASSLVSPGETQYF
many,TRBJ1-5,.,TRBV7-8,TGTGCCAGCAGCCCTGGGTGGGCATATAGCAATCAGCCCCAGCATTTT,CASSPGWAYSNQPQHF
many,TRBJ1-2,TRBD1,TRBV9,TGTGCCAGCAGCCAAGATTGGGAAGGGGGCGGGAATGGCTACACCTTC,CASSQDWEGGGNGYTF
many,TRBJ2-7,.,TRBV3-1,TGTGCCAGCAGCCAAGGGGGGGCAGCCTACGAGCAGTACTTC,CASSQGGAAYEQYF
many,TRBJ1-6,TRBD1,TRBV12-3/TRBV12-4,TGTGCCAGCAGTTCCGGGACAGGGTATTCACCCCTCCACTTT,CASSSGTGYSPLHF
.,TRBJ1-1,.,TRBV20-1,TGCAGTGCTAGGGGAGGGGGGGGCTTCGACACTGAAGCTTTCTTT,CSARGGGGFDTEAFF